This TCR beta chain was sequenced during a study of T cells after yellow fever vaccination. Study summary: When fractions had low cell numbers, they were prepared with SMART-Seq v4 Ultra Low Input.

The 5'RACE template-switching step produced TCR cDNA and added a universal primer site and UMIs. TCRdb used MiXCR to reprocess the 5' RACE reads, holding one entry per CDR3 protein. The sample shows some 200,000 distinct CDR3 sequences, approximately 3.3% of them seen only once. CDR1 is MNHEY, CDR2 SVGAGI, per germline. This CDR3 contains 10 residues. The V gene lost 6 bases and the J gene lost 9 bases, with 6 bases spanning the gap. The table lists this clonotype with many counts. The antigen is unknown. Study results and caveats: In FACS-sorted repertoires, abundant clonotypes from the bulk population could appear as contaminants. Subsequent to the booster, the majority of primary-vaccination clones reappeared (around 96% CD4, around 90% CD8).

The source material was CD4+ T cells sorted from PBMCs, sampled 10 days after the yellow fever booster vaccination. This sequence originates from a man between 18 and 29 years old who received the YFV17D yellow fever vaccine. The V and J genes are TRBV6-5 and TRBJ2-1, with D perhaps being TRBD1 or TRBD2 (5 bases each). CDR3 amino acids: CASRGTEQFF. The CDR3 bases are TGTGCCAGCAGAGGGACTGAGCAGTTCTTC.